These 14 T cell receptor beta chains were all obtained from the same sample, sequenced in a study of T-cell reconstitution after alpha-beta-depleted transplantation in children. The authors prepared the TCRbeta library with unique molecular identifiers. TCRdb re-called the PCR reads with MiXCR, one entry per CDR3 protein. The sample gives hundreds of thousands of distinct CDR3 sequences, over 15% of which show up once; 1.1% is in the top ten. This material consisted of PBMCs from the stem cell graft donor, taken from the stem cell graft. The receptors shown here come from a human donor who donated a stem cell graft to a child with acute myeloid leukemia.

The chain has TRBV20-1 and TRBJ1-2; D unclear. Germline V lookup: CDR1 DFQATT, CDR2 SNEGSKA (reference sequence). V was clipped by 3 bases and J by 8 bases, with 10 bases between them. This CDR3 region has 11 residues. The CDR3 nucleotides read TGCAGTGCTAGTCCGGCGTACGGCTACACCTTC. Its translation: CSASPAYGYTF.

This clonotype was observed a few times. The genes are TRBV25-1 and TRBJ1-2; D gene uncertain. CDR1 is MGHDK and CDR2 is SYGVNS in the germline V gene. The CDR3 extends over 12 amino acids. Trimming left V 7 bases short and J 4 bases short, with 10 bases between. Written as DNA, the CDR3 is TGTGCCAGCAACGGATTGGGCTATGGCTACACCTTC. Its translation: CASNGLGYGYTF.

This chain uses TRBV20-1 with TRBJ2-3; a possible D gene is TRBD1 (5 bases). Matching the DNA end better, TRBJ1-5 makes the J call doubtful. Germline CDR1 is DFQATT and CDR2 is SNEGSKA (reference sequence). The CDR3 is 17 residues long. This chain's CDR3 is CSARDDGLAGHTDTQHF. The CDR3 nucleotides read TGCAGTGCTAGAGATGACGGACTAGCGGGGCACACAGATACGCAGCATTTT.

In this sample, this clonotype turned up many times. The V call is TRBV29-1, the J call TRBJ1-1; TRBD1 might be the D (5 bases). Trimming left V 5 bases short and J 1 base short, with 23 bases between. CDR3 length: 17 residues. Germline V gene lookup returns CDR1 SQVTM and CDR2 ANQGSEA. In nucleotides, the CDR3 is TGCAGCGTTCCAAGCGGGACCGGATCTCCCTCGAACACTGAAGCTTTCTTT. This encodes CSVPSGTGSPSNTEAFF.

This clonotype came up many times. The chain has TRBV12-3 or TRBV12-4 and TRBJ2-5, with 8 bases aligning to TRBD1. This CDR3 has 13 amino acids. The trim removed 6 bases at V and 5 bases at J, leaving 5 bases unmatched. Written as DNA, the CDR3 is TGTGCCAGCAGGCGGACAGGGTGGGAGACCCAGTACTTC. It translates to CASRRTGWETQYF.

This clonotype was recorded many times. The chain recombines TRBV20-1 with TRBJ1-6; D not certain. V was clipped by 5 bases and J by 5 bases, with 10 bases between them. The CDR3 runs 13 residues. Germline lookup yields CDR1 DFQATT and CDR2 SNEGSKA (reference sequence). The CDR3 DNA follows: TGCAGTGCTCCCCGGGCCCATAATTCACCCCTCCACTTT. This sequence encodes CSAPRAHNSPLHF.

The genes are TRBV9 and TRBJ1-5; D uncertain. The CDR3 sequence is 14 residues long. CDR1 is SGDLS, CDR2 YYNGEE, per germline. V was cut by 1 base and J by 5 bases, with 10 bases left in between. CDR3 residues: CASSVNSLDQPQHF. The DNA of the CDR3 is TGTGCCAGCAGCGTAAACAGCCTGGATCAGCCCCAGCATTTT.

CDR3 amino acids: CASSLDRSANYGYTF. CDR3 coding DNA: TGTGCCAGCAGTTTAGACAGATCAGCTAACTATGGCTACACCTTC. This chain links TRBV28 with TRBJ1-2, with a tentative D call TRBD1 (5 bases). The V end was cut by 2 bases, the J end by 0 bases, with 10 bases between. This CDR3 has 15 residues. CDR1 is MDHEN, CDR2 SYDVKM, per germline.

This clonotype was observed a few times. The rearrangement uses TRBV20-1 and TRBJ2-5; TRBD1 matches 8 bases. The J segment lost 4 bases and the V segment lost 6 bases, leaving 10 bases of the junction unmatched. This CDR3 is 14 amino acids long. Looked up from germline, CDR1 is DFQATT and CDR2 is SNEGSKA (reference sequence). CDR3 sequence reads: CSALPTGVSETQYF. The CDR3, as DNA: TGCAGTGCCCTTCCGACAGGGGTCTCAGAGACCCAGTACTTC.

This clonotype turned up a few times. The V and J genes are TRBV6-1 and TRBJ2-3; D possibly corresponds to TRBD2 (6 bases). Germline lookup yields CDR1 MNHNS and CDR2 SASEGT. The V end lost 7 bases, the J end lost 3 bases, and 20 bases lay between the germline ends. CDR3 size: 16 residues. CDR3 sequence (DNA): TGTGCCAGCAACTTCCTATCTGCGGGAAGTACAGATACGCAGTATTTT. This encodes CASNFLSAGSTDTQYF.

The V and J genes are TRBV7-7 and TRBJ1-1, with D perhaps matching TRBD1 (5 bases). The ends were cut back, 6 bases at V and 5 bases at J, with 13 bases in the middle. The germline V gene has CDR1 SSHAT and CDR2 FNYEAQ (reference sequence). The CDR3 spans 13 residues. CDR3 sequence: CASSPLEGTEAFF. The CDR3 DNA is TGTGCCAGCAGTCCTCTCGAGGGGACTGAAGCTTTCTTT.

This clonotype was seen more than once but under ten times. The chain employs TRBV7-6 and TRBJ2-1, with TRBD2 matching over 11 bases. Trimming at V came to 10 bases and at J to 7 bases, leaving 12 bases not matched to a gene. The CDR3 covers 15 residues. Per the germline V gene, CDR1 is SGHVS and CDR2 is FNYEAQ. The CDR3 sequence is CATTLAGGQGNEQFF. The DNA of the CDR3 is TGTGCCACCACGTTAGCGGGGGGGCAGGGTAATGAGCAGTTCTTC.

This clonotype occurred many times. The CDR3 here is CATSRDLSGSYGYTF. Here the CDR3 DNA reads TGTGCCACCAGCAGAGATTTGTCTGGGTCCTATGGCTACACCTTC. This chain joins TRBV15 and TRBJ1-2; no definite D call. Germline assignment: CDR1 LNHNV and CDR2 YYDKDF (reference sequence). CDR3 length: 15 residues. V gave up 0 bases and J gave up 4 bases, with 12 bases separating them.

The J gene is TRBJ2-7, the V gene TRBV10-3; 10 bases agree with TRBD2. The J segment lost 4 bases and the V segment lost 0 bases, leaving 3 bases of the junction unmatched. Germline V gives CDR1 ENHRY, CDR2 SYGVKD. This CDR3 has 15 residues. CDR3 sequence reads: CAISESGLAPYEQYF. The DNA of the CDR3 is TGTGCCATCAGTGAGTCGGGACTAGCGCCGTACGAGCAGTACTTC.